The following is a TCR beta chain sequence with its context. Its antigen target is currently unknown. No much larger clonotype is one base removed from it; base qualities were not supplied. The data originate from a study of blood T cell repertoires in COVID-19 (dated by TCRdb to 2020 to 2021). The study in broad terms: Collaborator samples came from the United States, Italy and Spain and covered acute and convalescent phases of COVID-19. The material from the prospective study consisted of cDNA or gDNA derived from T cells, B-cell-depleted T cells, or PBMCs. HLA class I and class II types, where available, came from metadata supplied by the sample provider rather than from assay-based typing. A freely available public database, intended as a resource for researchers studying the immune response to SARS-CoV-2, is where the repertoires were released. Samples came from the ongoing ImmuneRACE study (first 160 participants) plus 1,254 subjects from 6 global collaborators. The sample metadata nearly always contained a de-identified subject ID, COVID-19 status, age in years and sex. Subjects who had been exposed to COVID-19, were actively infected with it, or had recovered from it provided the deeply sampled blood TCRbeta repertoires that made up the dataset. What the work shows at the level of the full study, not this receptor alone: How much clinical and demographic metadata was included differed by source and by participant, and the metadata was provided uncurated.

Whole blood was collected in K2EDTA tubes by collaborating institutions according to the institutions' own protocols. For TCRbeta analysis, collaborator samples were shipped as frozen whole blood, as isolated PBMCs, or as DNA extracted from either sample type. TCRbeta CDR3 regions were amplified from genomic DNA using the immunoSEQ Assay, a bias-controlled multiplex PCR. The published analysis was carried out like this. The number of nucleated cells in each sample was estimated by amplification of reference gene primers within the assay. Sequence reads were collapsed and filtered to measure the absolute abundance of every unique TCRbeta CDR3 rearrangement. For each sample, productive Simpson clonality was calculated as the square root of Simpson's diversity index over productive rearrangements. This is the immuneACCESS table as TCRdb keeps it, with only in-frame sequences that have V and J called. A part of the clones is gone; compared with another copy, unresolved V genes explain less than half, and the rest is unexplained. The DNA gave D and trimming, while V, J and clone size come from that table. The sample table holds around 130,000 clones, of which 85% to 90% were seen once. The top ten hold 8% to 13% of the sample.

CDR1 and CDR2, looked up from the germline V gene, are SGHRS and YFSETQ. Trimming leaves V shorter by 4 bases and J shorter by 8 bases, with the junction holding 6 bases beyond the gene matches. The CDR3 numbers 13 residues from cysteine through phenylalanine. Only CDR3 DNA is held: 39 bases, read in frame from base 1. The sample comprised peripheral blood. The sequence was obtained from a woman older than 75 with acute or convalescent COVID-19. Recombination linked TRBV5-1 to TRBJ1-2; TRBD1 aligns with 9 central bases. The CDR3 corresponds to CASSLQGQGGYTF. The nucleotides are TGCGCCAGCAGCCTGCAAGGACAGGGGGGCTACACCTTC. This CDR3, with the reference TRBV5-1 and TRBJ1-2 proteins standing in past its ends, gives the full variable domain KAGVTQTPRYLIKTRGQQVTLSCSPISGHRSVSWYQQTPGQGLQFLFEYFSETQRNKGNFPGRFSGRQFSNSRSEMNVSTLELGDSALYLCASSLQGQGGYTFGSGTRLTVV.